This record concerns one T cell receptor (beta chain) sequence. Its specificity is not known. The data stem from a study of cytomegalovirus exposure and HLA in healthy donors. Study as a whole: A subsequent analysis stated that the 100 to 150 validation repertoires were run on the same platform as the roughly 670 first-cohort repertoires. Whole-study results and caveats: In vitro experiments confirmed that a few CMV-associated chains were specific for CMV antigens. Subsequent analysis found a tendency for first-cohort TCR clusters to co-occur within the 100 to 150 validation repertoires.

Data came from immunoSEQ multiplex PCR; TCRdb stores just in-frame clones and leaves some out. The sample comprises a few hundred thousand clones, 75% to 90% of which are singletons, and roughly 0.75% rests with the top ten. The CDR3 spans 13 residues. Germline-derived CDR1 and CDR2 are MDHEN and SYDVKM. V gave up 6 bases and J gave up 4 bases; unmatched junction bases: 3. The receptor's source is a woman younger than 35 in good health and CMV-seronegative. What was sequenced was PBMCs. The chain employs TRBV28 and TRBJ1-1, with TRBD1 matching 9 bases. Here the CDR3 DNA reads TGTGCCAGCAGCCCGGACAGGGGCACTGAAGCTTTCTTT. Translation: CASSPDRGTEAFF.